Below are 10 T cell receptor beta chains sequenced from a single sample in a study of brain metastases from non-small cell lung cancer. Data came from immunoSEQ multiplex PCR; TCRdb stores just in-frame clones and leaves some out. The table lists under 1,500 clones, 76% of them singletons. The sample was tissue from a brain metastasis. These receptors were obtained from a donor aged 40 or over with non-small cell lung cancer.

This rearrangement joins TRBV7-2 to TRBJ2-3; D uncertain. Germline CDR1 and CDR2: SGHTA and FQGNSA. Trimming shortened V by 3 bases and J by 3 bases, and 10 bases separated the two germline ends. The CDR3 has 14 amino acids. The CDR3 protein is CASSFYQGTDTQYF. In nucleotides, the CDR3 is TGTGCCAGCAGCTTCTATCAAGGTACAGATACGCAGTATTTT.

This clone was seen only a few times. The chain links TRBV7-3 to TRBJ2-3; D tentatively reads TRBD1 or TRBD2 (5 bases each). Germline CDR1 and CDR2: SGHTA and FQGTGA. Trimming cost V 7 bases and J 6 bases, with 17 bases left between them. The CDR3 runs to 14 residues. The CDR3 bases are TGTGCCAGCAACCCCGGGGCAGGGTCGGATACGCAGTATTTT. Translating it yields CASNPGAGSDTQYF.

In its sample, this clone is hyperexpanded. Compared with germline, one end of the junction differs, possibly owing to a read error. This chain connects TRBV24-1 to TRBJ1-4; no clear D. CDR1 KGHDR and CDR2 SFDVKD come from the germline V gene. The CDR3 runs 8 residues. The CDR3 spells CATSVRVF. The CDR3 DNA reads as TGTGCCACCAGTGTTAGGGTTTTT.

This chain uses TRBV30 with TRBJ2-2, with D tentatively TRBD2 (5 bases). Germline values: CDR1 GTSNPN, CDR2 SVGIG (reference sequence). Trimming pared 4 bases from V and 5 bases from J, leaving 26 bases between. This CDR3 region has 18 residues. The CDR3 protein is CAWNGLASSYWVTGELFF. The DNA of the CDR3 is TGTGCCTGGAACGGATTAGCGTCTAGCTATTGGGTTACCGGGGAGCTGTTTTTT.

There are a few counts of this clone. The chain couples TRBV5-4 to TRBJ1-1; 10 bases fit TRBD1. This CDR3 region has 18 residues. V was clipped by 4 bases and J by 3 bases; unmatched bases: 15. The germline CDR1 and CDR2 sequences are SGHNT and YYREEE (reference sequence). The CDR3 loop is CASSPSPRDRGGYTEAFF. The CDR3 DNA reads TGTGCCAGCAGCCCGTCCCCAAGGGACAGGGGAGGGTACACTGAAGCTTTCTTT.

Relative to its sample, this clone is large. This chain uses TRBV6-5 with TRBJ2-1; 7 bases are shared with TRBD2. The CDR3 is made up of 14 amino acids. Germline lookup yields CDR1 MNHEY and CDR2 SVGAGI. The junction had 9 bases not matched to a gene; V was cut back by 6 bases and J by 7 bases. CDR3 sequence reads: CASSWEGPVNEQFF. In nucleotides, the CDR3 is TGTGCCAGCAGCTGGGAGGGTCCCGTTAATGAGCAGTTCTTC.

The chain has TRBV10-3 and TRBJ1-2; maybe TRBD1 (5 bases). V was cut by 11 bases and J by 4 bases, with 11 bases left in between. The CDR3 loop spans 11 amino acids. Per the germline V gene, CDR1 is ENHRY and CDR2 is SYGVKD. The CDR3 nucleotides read TGTGCCGCCGGGACCGCCTATGGCTACACCTTC. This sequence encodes CAAGTAYGYTF.

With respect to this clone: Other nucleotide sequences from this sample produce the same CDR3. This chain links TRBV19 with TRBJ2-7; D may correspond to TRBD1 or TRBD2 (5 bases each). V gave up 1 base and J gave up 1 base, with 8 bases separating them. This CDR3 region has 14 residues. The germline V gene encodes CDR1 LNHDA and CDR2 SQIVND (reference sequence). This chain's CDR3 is CASSIGDGSYEQYF. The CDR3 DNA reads TGTGCCAGTAGTATAGGGGACGGTTCCTACGAGCAGTACTTC. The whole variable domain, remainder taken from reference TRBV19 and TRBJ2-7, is DGGITQSPKYLFRKEGQNVTLSCEQNLNHDAMYWYRQDPGQGLRLIYYSQIVNDFQKGDIAEGYSVSREKKESFPLTVTSAQKNPTAFYLCASSIGDGSYEQYFGPGTRLTVT.

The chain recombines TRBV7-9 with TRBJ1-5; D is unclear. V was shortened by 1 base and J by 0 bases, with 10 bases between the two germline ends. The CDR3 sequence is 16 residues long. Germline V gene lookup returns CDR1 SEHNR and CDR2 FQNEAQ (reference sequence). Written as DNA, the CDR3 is TGTGCCAGCAGCTTAGGGTTCCGTAATAGCAATCAGCCCCAGCATTTT. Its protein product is CASSLGFRNSNQPQHF.

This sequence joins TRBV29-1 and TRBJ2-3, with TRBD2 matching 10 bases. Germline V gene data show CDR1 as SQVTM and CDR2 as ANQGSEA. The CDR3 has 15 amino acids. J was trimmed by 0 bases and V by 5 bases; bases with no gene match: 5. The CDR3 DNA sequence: TGCAGCGTTCTACTAGCGGGGCGGAGCACAGATACGCAGTATTTT. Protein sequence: CSVLLAGRSTDTQYF.